A selection of T cell receptor beta chains follows, all from one sample in a study of T cell responses to AZD1222 COVID-19 vaccine. The method was immunoSEQ multiplex PCR; TCRdb's version includes in-frame clones alone and lacks a portion of them. The table has around 110,000 clones, about 91% seen once. Material: peripheral blood, obtained 28 days after the second AZD1222 dose. The receptors here all came from an adult who received the AZD1222 COVID-19 vaccine. The CDR3 runs from the conserved cysteine through the conserved F or W. D genes are given only for firm matches. Not all rows give a size; the values are once, few, many and, for expanded clones, a class.

>NA|TRBJ2-2|NA|TRBV28
CASSFHGSTGELFF
TGTGCCAGCAGTTTCCATGGTTCCACCGGGGAGCTGTTTTTT
>NA|TRBJ1-6|NA|TRBV18
CASSPRDGNSPLHF
TGTGCCAGCTCACCACGAGACGGGAATTCACCCCTCCACTTT
>NA|TRBJ2-1|NA|TRBV28
CASITGSYNEQFF
TGTGCCAGCATTACTGGGTCCTACAATGAGCAGTTCTTC
>NA|TRBJ2-7|NA|TRBV7-2
CASSLTGTRSYEQYF
TGTGCCAGCAGCCTTACTGGGACCCGCTCCTACGAGCAGTACTTC
>TRBD2|TRBJ2-7|NA|TRBV11-2
CASSPLGSGSTYEQYF
TGTGCCAGCAGCCCCCTGGGTAGCGGGAGTACCTACGAGCAGTACTTC
>NA|TRBJ1-2|NA|TRBV29-1
CSVDRGGSADYGYTF
TGCAGCGTTGATAGGGGCGGGTCGGCGGACTATGGCTACACCTTC
>NA|TRBJ2-1|NA|TRBV9
CASSVGGGTNYEQFF
TGTGCCAGCAGCGTAGGAGGGGGAACGAATTATGAGCAGTTCTTC
>TRBD2|TRBJ2-5|NA|TRBV3-1/TRBV3-2
CASSQDYGSGIVETQYF
TGTGCCAGCAGCCAAGATTATGGTAGCGGGATAGTGGAGACCCAGTACTTC
>NA|TRBJ1-6|NA|TRBV4-1
CASSLLFGPTDSYNSPLHF
TGCGCCAGCAGTCTGTTGTTTGGACCCACGGACTCCTATAATTCACCCCTCCACTTT
>NA|TRBJ1-3|NA|TRBV29-1
CSVRSNSGNTIYF
TGCAGCGTCCGTAGTAATTCTGGAAACACCATATATTTT
>TRBD1|TRBJ1-1|NA|TRBV18
CASSPGGGYEAFF
TGTGCCAGCTCACCGGGAGGGGGCTATGAAGCTTTCTTT
>TRBD2|TRBJ2-1|NA|TRBV5-1
CASSLPPSGMDEQFF
TGCGCCAGCAGCTTGCCTCCTAGCGGGATGGATGAGCAGTTCTTC
>TRBD1|TRBJ1-1|NA|TRBV7-9
CASSLQGAEAFF
TGTGCCAGCAGCTTACAGGGGGCTGAAGCTTTCTTT
>NA|TRBJ1-3|NA|TRBV15
CATSRDGTPGNTIYF
TGTGCCACCAGCAGAGATGGGACACCGGGAAACACCATATATTTT
>NA|TRBJ1-4|NA|TRBV5-8
CASSLGDRGGEKLFF
TGTGCCAGCAGCTTGGGAGATAGGGGCGGTGAAAAACTGTTTTTT
>NA|TRBJ1-1|NA|TRBV29-1
CSVETTGLNTEAFF
TGCAGCGTTGAAACCACAGGGTTGAACACTGAAGCTTTCTTT
>NA|TRBJ2-7|once|TRBV28
CASSWGASSYEQYF
TGTGCCAGCAGTTGGGGCGCGAGCTCCTACGAGCAGTACTTC
>NA|TRBJ1-6|NA|TRBV10-2
CASSDRTVRYNSPLHF
TGCGCCAGCAGTGATCGCACAGTACGGTATAATTCACCCCTCCACTTT
>NA|TRBJ2-5|NA|TRBV19
CASSIDSPGTQYF
TGTGCCAGTAGTATTGACAGTCCAGGAACCCAGTACTTC
>NA|TRBJ1-1|NA|TRBV9
CASSGDGMNTEAFF
TGTGCCAGCAGCGGTGACGGTATGAACACTGAAGCTTTCTTT
>NA|TRBJ1-3|NA|TRBV5-6
CASSLAWGIAGNTIYF
TGTGCCAGCAGCTTGGCATGGGGGATCGCTGGAAACACCATATATTTT
>NA|TRBJ1-5|NA|TRBV15
CATSRPQQGNQPQHF
TGTGCCACCAGCAGACCCCAGCAGGGAAATCAGCCCCAGCATTTT
>TRBD2|TRBJ2-2|NA|TRBV10-3
CAISLTSGPNTGELFF
TGTGCCATCTCCTTGACTAGCGGGCCAAACACCGGGGAGCTGTTTTTT
>TRBD2|TRBJ2-5|NA|TRBV5-4
CASSFPSGGQETQYF
TGTGCCAGCAGCTTTCCTTCGGGGGGACAAGAGACCCAGTACTTC
>TRBD2|TRBJ2-1|NA|TRBV5-4
CASSPGREVNEQFF
TGTGCCAGCAGCCCCGGGCGGGAGGTCAATGAGCAGTTCTTC
>NA|TRBJ1-5|NA|TRBV7-9
CASSLEVWQVSNQPQHF
TGTGCCAGCAGCTTAGAGGTTTGGCAGGTTAGCAATCAGCCCCAGCATTTT
>NA|TRBJ2-7|NA|TRBV4-2
CASSQDQSESYEQYF
TGTGCCAGCAGCCAAGATCAGAGTGAATCCTACGAGCAGTACTTC
>TRBD1|TRBJ2-1|NA|TRBV7-6
CASSLAADRLGQGYNEQFF
TGTGCCAGCAGCTTAGCCGCAGATAGACTGGGACAGGGCTACAATGAGCAGTTCTTC
>TRBD2|TRBJ2-7|NA|TRBV28
CASSSLAGPNYEQYF
TGTGCCAGCAGTTCCCTAGCGGGTCCTAACTACGAGCAGTACTTC
>NA|TRBJ1-4|NA|TRBV5-1
CASSLVHPEPRTFNEKLFF
TGCGCCAGCAGCTTGGTTCATCCGGAACCGCGAACTTTTAATGAAAAACTGTTTTTT
>NA|TRBJ2-6|NA|TRBV6-5
CASSYRVSGANVLTF
TGTGCCAGCAGTTACAGGGTGTCTGGGGCCAACGTCCTGACTTTC
>TRBD1|TRBJ1-1|NA|TRBV13
CASSWDRGNTEAFF
TGTGCCAGCAGCTGGGACAGGGGGAACACTGAAGCTTTCTTT
>NA|TRBJ1-2|NA|TRBV2
CASSELWGWRGYTF
TGTGCCAGCAGTGAACTTTGGGGGTGGCGGGGCTACACCTTC
>NA|TRBJ1-4|NA|TRBV21-1
CASRRNDRVPHEKLFF
TGTGCCAGCAGACGTAACGACAGGGTTCCGCATGAAAAACTGTTTTTT
>NA|TRBJ2-7|NA|TRBV27
CASRSRDSDEQYF
TGTGCCAGCAGGTCCCGGGACTCCGACGAGCAGTACTTC
>TRBD1|TRBJ1-2|NA|TRBV9
CASSFGTVLYGYTF
TGTGCCAGCAGCTTCGGGACAGTGCTTTATGGCTACACCTTC
>NA|TRBJ2-4|NA|TRBV28
CASSLPVRGTTKNIQYF
TGTGCCAGCAGTCTTCCGGTTCGAGGGACAACGAAAAACATTCAGTACTTC
>TRBD1|TRBJ2-7|NA|TRBV9
CASSVEGQGAYEQYF
TGTGCCAGCAGCGTAGAGGGACAGGGAGCCTACGAGCAGTACTTC
>TRBD2|TRBJ2-3|NA|TRBV7-8
CASSLVASGREITDTQYF
TGTGCCAGCAGCTTAGTGGCTAGCGGGAGAGAGATCACAGATACGCAGTATTTT
>TRBD1|TRBJ1-5|NA|TRBV15
CATSIIYRGDQPQHF
TGTGCCACCAGCATCATTTACAGGGGCGATCAGCCCCAGCATTTT
>TRBD2|TRBJ2-7|NA|TRBV9
CASSALGAGGPHEQYF
TGTGCCAGCAGCGCACTCGGTGCGGGAGGCCCCCACGAGCAGTACTTC
>TRBD1|TRBJ1-3|few|TRBV5-1
CASSWDSAGNTIYF
TGCGCCAGCAGCTGGGACAGCGCCGGAAACACCATATATTTT
>NA|TRBJ2-7|NA|TRBV11-2
CASSPTVTYEQYF
TGTGCCAGCAGCCCGACCGTTACCTACGAGCAGTACTTC
>TRBD2|TRBJ2-3|NA|TRBV7-6
CASSGTSGRPTDTQYF
TGTGCCAGCAGCGGGACTAGCGGGAGGCCCACAGATACGCAGTATTTT
>NA|TRBJ1-1|NA|TRBV10-3
CAIRDGIYTEAFF
TGTGCCATCAGGGACGGAATCTACACTGAAGCTTTCTTT
>TRBD1|TRBJ2-7|NA|TRBV27
CASSRRGWGFSTGETYEQYF
TGTGCCAGCAGCCGCCGCGGGTGGGGGTTCTCGACAGGGGAAACCTACGAGCAGTACTTC
>NA|TRBJ1-1|NA|TRBV9
CASSVAPAGEAFF
TGTGCCAGCAGCGTAGCCCCGGCGGGTGAAGCTTTCTTT
>TRBD2|TRBJ2-5|NA|TRBV5-8
CASTKAGGPGETQYF
TGTGCCAGCACCAAAGCGGGAGGGCCTGGAGAGACCCAGTACTTC
>NA|TRBJ2-1|NA|TRBV3-1/TRBV3-2
CASNITAGMVSYNEQFF
TGTGCCAGCAACATAACTGCGGGAATGGTTAGTTACAATGAGCAGTTCTTC
>NA|TRBJ1-3|NA|TRBV12-3/TRBV12-4
CASSFEGGNTIYF
TGTGCCAGCAGTTTCGAGGGGGGAAACACCATATATTTT
>TRBD2|TRBJ2-1|NA|TRBV27
CASKALAGHNEQFF
TGTGCCAGCAAGGCCCTAGCGGGACACAATGAGCAGTTCTTC
>NA|TRBJ1-3|once|TRBV19
CASSETGSRFSGNTIYF
TGTGCCAGTAGTGAAACAGGGAGTAGATTCTCTGGAAACACCATATATTTT
>NA|TRBJ1-5|NA|TRBV7-8
CASSLISGVNNQPQHF
TGTGCCAGCAGCTTAATTTCAGGGGTTAACAATCAGCCCCAGCATTTT
>NA|TRBJ1-1|once|TRBV5-1
CASRVGQNTEAFF
TGCGCCAGCCGTGTGGGACAAAACACTGAAGCTTTCTTT